Listed here are 20 T cell receptor beta chains from one sample, sequenced in a study of OX40 agonist ivuxolimab in advanced cancers. Clones were sequenced by immunoSEQ multiplex PCR, and TCRdb holds only the in-frame ones, with some missing. This sample yields some 100,000 clones, of which 80% to 90% are seen a single time; approximately 2% belongs to the top ten. Sequenced here: CD4+ or CD8+ T cells sorted from blood, sampled in a trial of the OX40 agonist ivuxolimab. The receptors were sampled from an adult with an advanced solid tumor such as melanoma, head and neck, liver or kidney cancer.

The genes are TRBV7-6 and TRBJ2-5; 13 bases agree with TRBD2. Judging by the DNA end, TRBJ2-7 fits better; the J call may be wrong. Germline-derived CDR1 and CDR2 are SGHVS and FNYEAQ. The CDR3 consists of 16 residues. CDR3 nucleotide sequence: TGTGCCAGCAGCTCAGGACTAGCGGGAGTAGGGTACGAGCAGTACTTC. This translates into CASSSGLAGVGYEQYF.

J is TRBJ1-5 and V is TRBV19, with unresolved D. Trimming took 2 bases from V and 0 from J, leaving 11 bases between them. This CDR3 is 16 amino acids long. Per germline, CDR1 LNHDA and CDR2 SQIVND (reference sequence). The CDR3 loop reads CASSIIGIHSNQPQHF. CDR3 DNA: TGTGCCAGTAGTATAATAGGGATTCATAGCAATCAGCCCCAGCATTTT.

This clone was found a few times. The rearrangement links TRBV5-1 to TRBJ1-1, with D unresolved. Looked up from germline, CDR1 is SGHRS and CDR2 is YFSETQ. CDR3 size: 15 residues. Trimming removed 0 bases from V and 1 base from J, with 10 bases in between. CDR3: CASSLETGSNTEAFF. Written as DNA, the CDR3 is TGCGCCAGCAGCTTGGAAACGGGGTCGAACACTGAAGCTTTCTTT.

This chain joins TRBV6-1 and TRBJ1-3; TRBD1 is a possible D gene (6 bases). The CDR3 totals 14 residues. Germline V gene lookup returns CDR1 MNHNS and CDR2 SASEGT. Deletions cut 5 bases from V and 0 bases from J, with 8 bases between. This CDR3 is CASSRTDSGNTIYF. The CDR3 DNA is TGTGCCAGCAGTAGGACAGACTCTGGAAACACCATATATTTT.

The genes are TRBV5-1 and TRBJ1-2; TRBD1 matches at 9 bases. The CDR3 has 15 residues. Germline CDR1 and CDR2: SGHRS and YFSETQ. V lost 1 base, J lost 5 bases, and 6 bases stayed unmatched. The DNA for the CDR3 is TGCGCCAGCAGCTTGTCGGGACAGGGAGGGTATGGCTACACCTTC. Its translation: CASSLSGQGGYGYTF. The whole variable domain, filled in from reference TRBV5-1 and TRBJ1-2, reads KAGVTQTPRYLIKTRGQQVTLSCSPISGHRSVSWYQQTPGQGLQFLFEYFSETQRNKGNFPGRFSGRQFSNSRSEMNVSTLELGDSALYLCASSLSGQGGYGYTFGSGTRLTVV.

The V call is TRBV28, the J call TRBJ2-7, with D perhaps matching TRBD1 or TRBD2 (6 bases each). Trimming left V 3 bases short and J 2 bases short, with 14 bases between. CDR1 is MDHEN and CDR2 is SYDVKM in the germline V gene. CDR3 length: 15 residues. The CDR3 DNA sequence: TGTGCCAGCAGTTTGTGGGGGGCCGGGACCTACGAGCAGTACTTC. Translation gives CASSLWGAGTYEQYF.

The V call is TRBV4-1, the J call TRBJ2-3, with 11 positions matching TRBD1. After removal of 5 bases from V and 3 bases from J, the junction contained 4 bases not matched to a gene. CDR3 length equals 15 residues. Germline CDR1 MGHRA, CDR2 YSYEKL. In DNA, the CDR3 is TGCGCCAGCAGCAAGGGGACAGGGGGGACAGATACGCAGTATTTT. It is translated as CASSKGTGGTDTQYF.

The V gene is TRBV27, the J gene TRBJ1-5; D is unresolved. Germline assignment: CDR1 MNHEY and CDR2 SMNVEV (reference sequence). The CDR3 contains 17 residues. Trimming took 5 bases from V and 1 from J, leaving 18 bases between them. Here the CDR3 DNA reads TGTGCCAGCAGTCTCCGGGCCCCGCTCGGAAGCAATCAGCCCCAGCATTTT. This translates into CASSLRAPLGSNQPQHF.

The genes are TRBV10-3 and TRBJ1-1; 10 bases align to TRBD1. J was trimmed by 1 base and V by 6 bases; bases with no gene match: 2. The CDR3 extends over 14 amino acids. The germline gives CDR1 ENHRY, CDR2 SYGVKD. CDR3 region: CAISRDRGNTEAFF. In DNA form, the CDR3 reads TGTGCCATCAGCCGGGACAGGGGGAACACTGAAGCTTTCTTT.

The J gene is TRBJ2-7, the V gene TRBV11-2; 9 bases line up with TRBD2. Germline assignment: CDR1 SGHAT and CDR2 FQNNGV. With V trimmed by 5 bases and J by 8 bases, 10 bases remained unmatched. This CDR3 region has 14 residues. The CDR3 sequence: CASSPGTSLKKQYF. Written as DNA, the CDR3 is TGTGCCAGCAGCCCCGGGACTAGCCTAAAGAAGCAGTACTTC.

The chain joins TRBV28 to TRBJ1-2, with a possible D match to TRBD1 (5 bases). Germline V CDR1 and CDR2: MDHEN, SYDVKM. With 6 bases removed from V and 5 bases from J, the gap between germline ends came to 22 bases. This CDR3 comprises 16 residues. In nucleotides, the CDR3 is TGTGCCAGCAGCCCAAGACCCGGAGGGACCGATTATGGCTACACCTTC. Residues: CASSPRPGGTDYGYTF.

The V and J genes are TRBV7-9 and TRBJ2-7; 9 bases are a match to TRBD1. The CDR3 has 14 amino acids. The V gene end was trimmed by 5 bases and the J gene end by 4 bases; junction bases not matched to a gene: 6. The germline CDR1 and CDR2 sequences are SEHNR and FQNEAQ (reference sequence). CDR3 loop: CASSTGTGSYEQYF. The CDR3 DNA sequence: TGTGCCAGCAGCACAGGGACAGGGTCATACGAGCAGTACTTC.

V and J are TRBV10-2 and TRBJ1-1; D ambiguous. Trimming took 3 bases from V and 2 from J, leaving 4 bases between them. The CDR3 has 12 residues. Germline values: CDR1 WSHSY, CDR2 SAAADI. CDR3 coding DNA: TGCGCCAGCAGTGACCTAAACACTGAAGCTTTCTTT. Translated: CASSDLNTEAFF.

This chain connects TRBV7-2 to TRBJ2-2; D tentatively reads TRBD1 or TRBD2 (5 bases each). There are 17 residues in the CDR3. CDR1 and CDR2 (germline): SGHTA, FQGNSA. With 5 bases removed from V and 6 bases from J, the gap between germline ends came to 22 bases. DNA of the CDR3: TGTGCCAGCAGCAGACAGCCGTTAGGGGACGCGGCCGGGGAGCTGTTTTTT. The encoded protein is CASSRQPLGDAAGELFF.

The chain employs TRBV6-1 and TRBJ1-5; D gene uncertain. Between the trimmed V and J ends, which lost 4 bases and 5 bases, there was a span of 6 bases. The CDR3 is 12 amino acids. CDR1 and CDR2 (germline): MNHNS, SASEGT. The CDR3 is CASSGADQPQHF. CDR3 bases: TGTGCCAGCAGTGGGGCCGATCAGCCCCAGCATTTT.

V gene TRBV6-1 combines with J gene TRBJ2-2; D gene uncertain. This CDR3 is built from 15 residues. Deletions cut 6 bases from V and 0 bases from J, with 11 bases between. The V gene's germline CDR1 is MNHNS and CDR2 SASEGT. The CDR3 bases are TGTGCCAGCAGCCCGATGCCGACGAACACCGGGGAGCTGTTTTTT. Amino acids: CASSPMPTNTGELFF.

This clone was detected once. This chain connects TRBV6-6 to TRBJ2-1; 11 bases are a match to TRBD2. Germline V gene lookup returns CDR1 MNHNY and CDR2 SVGAGI (reference sequence). The CDR3 covers 15 residues. V shed 5 bases, J shed 8 bases, and the junction held 8 bases outside the gene matches. The DNA of the CDR3 is TGTGCCAGCAGTAAAACGACTAGCGGGATGCATGAGCAGTTCTTC. Its translation: CASSKTTSGMHEQFF.

This rearrangement joins TRBV6-6 to TRBJ1-1, with 8 nucleotides matching TRBD1. CDR1 MNHNY and CDR2 SVGAGI come from the germline V gene (reference sequence). This CDR3 has 12 amino acids. The J segment lost 7 bases and the V segment lost 6 bases, leaving 4 bases of the junction unmatched. DNA for the CDR3: TGTGCCAGCAGCCAAGACAGGGGTGAAGCTTTCTTT. It codes for CASSQDRGEAFF.

The chain uses TRBV6-6 and TRBJ2-6; D remains unclear. V was cut by 4 bases and J by 1 base, with 2 bases left in between. This CDR3 has 13 residues. CDR1 is MNHNY, CDR2 SVGAGI, per germline (reference sequence). CDR3 coding DNA: TGTGCCAGCAGTTTATCTGGGGCCAACGTCCTGACTTTC. Amino acids: CASSLSGANVLTF.

The V and J genes are TRBV28 and TRBJ1-4; D ambiguous. Trimming removed 4 bases at V and 8 bases at J, with 14 bases between. The CDR3 length is 14 residues. Germline V gene sequence: CDR1 MDHEN, CDR2 SYDVKM. CDR3: CASSSPRLGEKLFF. The CDR3 bases are TGTGCCAGCAGTTCCCCAAGGCTAGGAGAAAAACTGTTTTTT.